The text below deals with one TCR beta chain. After isolation, RNA underwent reverse transcription to generate cDNA as the sequencing template. Sequencing used immunoSEQ multiplex PCR; TCRdb keeps in-frame clones, though not all of them. The sample includes 55,000 to 70,000 clones, 45% to 55% of them seen just once. This entry is derived from a study of CD8+ T cells in alopecia areata. From PBMCs, CD4+ and CD8+ T cells were sorted. V trimming: 0 bases; J trimming: 2 bases; junction bases outside the gene matches: 2. Germline-derived CDR1 and CDR2 are LGHNA and YSLEER. This CDR3 is 16 amino acids long. V is TRBV4-3 and J is TRBJ2-5, with 11 bases fitting TRBD2. This receptor was identified in a human donor with alopecia areata. The source material was CD8+ T cells sorted from blood, sampled at week 0. CDR3 in DNA: TGCGCCAGCAGCCAAGAGCGACTAGCGGGACAAGAGACCCAGTACTTC. The encoded protein is CASSQERLAGQETQYF.